This is a list of T cell receptor beta chains from one sample in a study of T cells in Graves' hyperthyroidism and ophthalmopathy. Using its own MiXCR run on the multiplex PCR reads, TCRdb lists one record per CDR3 protein. The sample comprises about 570,000 distinct CDR3 sequences, approximately 15% of which are singletons, and about 15% rests with the top ten. The sample consisted of blood. The receptor source for this set is a woman in her thirties or forties with Graves' hyperthyroidism. Both conserved end residues are part of each CDR3. D genes are given only for firm matches. Clone size is shown for a subset of rows, as once, few, many or a class of expanded clone.

D	V	size	J	DNA	CDR3
TRBD2	TRBV5-1	many	TRBJ2-1	TGCGCCAGCAGCTTGGATAGCGGGGTCTCCTACAATGAGCAGTTCTTC	CASSLDSGVSYNEQFF
TRBD1	TRBV6-1	many	TRBJ1-2	TGTGCCAGCAGTTCAGGCACAGGGGCTCGCTATGGCTACACCTTC	CASSSGTGARYGYTF
.	TRBV9	once	TRBJ1-3	TGTGCCAGCAGCGTAGGCGTAGGGGGAACTGGAAACACCATATATTTT	CASSVGVGGTGNTIYF
TRBD1	TRBV6-1	many	TRBJ1-6	TGTGCCAGCACCCAAGACAGGGATTCACCCCTCCACTTT	CASTQDRDSPLHF
TRBD1	TRBV10-1	many	TRBJ2-2	TGCGCCAGCAGTGAGTCATTGGGACAGTCGGCAGGGGAGCTGTTTTTT	CASSESLGQSAGELFF
.	TRBV2	.	TRBJ2-1	TGTGCCAGCACCCCGGGGCTCTCCTACAATGAGCAGTTCTTC	CASTPGLSYNEQFF
TRBD2	TRBV7-2	once	TRBJ2-2	TGTGCCAGCAGCTCCCTAGCGGGAGGGCCTGGCGGGGAGCTGTTTTTT	CASSSLAGGPGGELFF
.	TRBV2	few	TRBJ1-5	TGTGCCAGCAGTGAAGTAATGGGGTTCAATCAGCCCCAGCATTTT	CASSEVMGFNQPQHF
.	TRBV20-1	.	TRBJ2-5	TGCAGTGCCCAGACAGAAGAGACCCAGTACTTC	CSAQTEETQYF
.	TRBV14	few	TRBJ1-2	TGTGCCAGCAGCCAAGGCAGGGCGGGCTACACCTTC	CASSQGRAGYTF
.	TRBV12-3/TRBV12-4	many	TRBJ1-5	TGTGCCAGCAGCCGACCCGGGACAAGGCAGCCCCAGCATTTT	CASSRPGTRQPQHF
.	TRBV10-3	many	TRBJ2-5	TGTGCCATCAGTGAGTCTGGGGGAGAGACCCAGTACTTC	CAISESGGETQYF
.	TRBV14	few	TRBJ2-1	TGTGCCAGCAGCCAAGGCTGGGATGAGCAGTTCTTC	CASSQGWDEQFF
TRBD1	TRBV2	.	TRBJ2-1	TGTGCCAGCAGGGAGGGGTGGGACAGGAAAATCTTC	CASREGWDRKIF
TRBD1	TRBV12-3/TRBV12-4	.	TRBJ1-1	TGTGCCAGCAGTCCAAGGGGGCAGGGGCAGAACACTGAAGCTTTCTTT	CASSPRGQGQNTEAFF
.	TRBV7-3	.	TRBJ2-2	TGTGCCAGCAGCTCGGGACTTGGGAACACCGGGGAGCTGTTTTTT	CASSSGLGNTGELFF
.	TRBV2	many	TRBJ1-5	TGTGCCAGCAGTTTGCTAGTTAGCAATCAGCCCCAGCATTTT	CASSLLVSNQPQHF
.	TRBV28	.	TRBJ1-2	TGTGCCACACCAGGGGTAGAGGGCTACACCTTC	CATPGVEGYTF
TRBD2	TRBV19	.	TRBJ2-2	TGTGCCAGTAGCGTGGGACTAGCGGGAGTCAAAACCGGGGAGCTGTTTTTT	CASSVGLAGVKTGELFF
.	TRBV5-5	many	TRBJ2-5	TGTGCCAGCAGCTTGGAGGTAGGGGTGGAGTACTTC	CASSLEVGVEYF
TRBD2	TRBV19	few	TRBJ2-7	TGTGCCAGTAGTATAGAAGCGGGAGTTCTCTACGAGCAGTACTTC	CASSIEAGVLYEQYF
TRBD1	TRBV20-1	many	TRBJ2-7	TGCAGTGCTAGAGCCACTCTGACAGGGGAAGGGGTATACGAGCAGTACTTC	CSARATLTGEGVYEQYF
.	TRBV4-1	many	TRBJ1-6	TGCGCCAGCAGCCAAGATGGGGCGATTGGTAATTCACCCCTCCACTTT	CASSQDGAIGNSPLHF
.	TRBV9	many	TRBJ2-3	TGTGCCAGCAGCGTAGGAAGCACAGATACGCAGTATTTT	CASSVGSTDTQYF
TRBD2	TRBV18	many	TRBJ2-7	TGTGCCAGCTCACCTAGCGGGAGTGGGACCTACGAGCAGTACTTC	CASSPSGSGTYEQYF
.	TRBV19	few	TRBJ2-1	TGTGCCAGTAGCGCCCCTAGCGTTTTCTCCTACAATGAGCAGTTCTTC	CASSAPSVFSYNEQFF
.	TRBV7-8	.	TRBJ1-5	TGTGCCAGCAGCTTACGGGCAGGGGATCAGCCCCAGCATTTT	CASSLRAGDQPQHF
.	TRBV2	many	TRBJ2-3	TGTGCCAGCAGTGTGTTCACAGATACGCAGTATTTT	CASSVFTDTQYF
.	TRBV12-3/TRBV12-4	few	TRBJ2-6	TGTGCCAGCAGGGAGGGAATCTTTGGGGCCAACGTCCTGACTTTC	CASREGIFGANVLTF
TRBD1	TRBV18	many	TRBJ2-1	TGTGCCAGCTCAGCCGGACAGGGGAGGGCGGGCAATGAGCAGTTCTTC	CASSAGQGRAGNEQFF
TRBD2	TRBV4-1	.	TRBJ2-1	TGCGCCAGCAGCCACGGGGGTCTATTAGCGGGAGCCCGCGGTCAAGTGCAGTTCTTC	CASSHGGLLAGARGQVQFF
TRBD2	TRBV2	many	TRBJ2-1	TGTGCCAGCAGTGATAGACCGCTACTAGCGGGAGAACGCAATGAGCAGTTCTTC	CASSDRPLLAGERNEQFF
.	TRBV2	many	TRBJ2-3	TGTGCCAGCCCCGGGAGTCCAGATACGCAGTATTTT	CASPGSPDTQYF
TRBD1	TRBV5-1	many	TRBJ2-3	TGCGCCAGCACCTTGGGACAGGCCACTAGCACAGATACGCAGTATTTT	CASTLGQATSTDTQYF
TRBD1	TRBV28	many	TRBJ2-7	TGTGCCAGCAGTACAGGGGTGTCCTACGAGCAGTACTTC	CASSTGVSYEQYF
TRBD1	TRBV9	few	TRBJ1-1	TGTGCCAGCAGCGTAGCTACAGGGGGCGCTTTCACTGAAGCTTTCTTT	CASSVATGGAFTEAFF
.	TRBV20-1	many	TRBJ2-1	TGCAGTGCTAGCCTGGGTCGGCTCTCCTACAATGAGCAGTTCTTC	CSASLGRLSYNEQFF
TRBD1	TRBV18	few	TRBJ1-2	TGTGCCAGCTCACTAACAGGGGCAAGTGGTGGCTACACCTTC	CASSLTGASGGYTF
.	TRBV15	many	TRBJ2-5	TGTGCCACCAGCAGACAAACCGTATCCGGGACATACATTGAGACCCAGTACTTC	CATSRQTVSGTYIETQYF
TRBD2	TRBV28	many	TRBJ2-7	TGTGCCAGCCCGGACTTTCCGACTAGCGGAAAAGGCGAGCAGTACTTC	CASPDFPTSGKGEQYF
TRBD2	TRBV3-1	.	TRBJ2-1	TGTGCCAGCAGCCAAGATCTAGCGGCGAATGAGCAGTTCTTC	CASSQDLAANEQFF
TRBD1	TRBV6-1	few	TRBJ1-5	TGTGCCACTACGTCCGGGACAGGGCGCAATCAGCCCCAGCATTTT	CATTSGTGRNQPQHF
TRBD1	TRBV7-9	few	TRBJ1-2	TGTGCCAGCAGCTCCAGACCTACAGGGGCCTCTTTCGGGGGCTACACCTTC	CASSSRPTGASFGGYTF
.	TRBV10-3	.	TRBJ2-6	TGTGCCATCAGTTCGGAAGGGAGAGGGACCGCCTCTGGGGCCAACGTCCTGACTTTC	CAISSEGRGTASGANVLTF
TRBD2	TRBV28	many	TRBJ2-7	TGTGCCAGCAGTTTCGGCGGGAGCCCACACTACGAGCAGTACTTC	CASSFGGSPHYEQYF
TRBD1	TRBV6-1	.	TRBJ1-4	TGTGCCAGCAGAGCCCCGGGACAGCATAATGAAAAACTGCTTTTT	CASRAPGQHNEKLLF
TRBD2	TRBV7-9	many	TRBJ2-7	TGTGCCAGCAGCTCCGTCTGGGGGGGATTCCACGAGCAGTACTTC	CASSSVWGGFHEQYF
.	TRBV5-4	many	TRBJ2-7	TGTGCCAGCAGCTGGGACGGACCCCTAGGGGAGCAGTACTTC	CASSWDGPLGEQYF
.	TRBV28	many	TRBJ2-3	TGTGCCAGCAAGACTCCGGGGGCCCGGGGCACAGATACGCAGTATTTT	CASKTPGARGTDTQYF
.	TRBV12-3/TRBV12-4	many	TRBJ1-1	TGTGCCAGCAGGCCGGGACGGATGAACACTGAAGCTTTCTTT	CASRPGRMNTEAFF
.	TRBV15	few	TRBJ1-3	TGTGCCACCAGCAGAGTAGGCCTGTTTTCTCTCTCTGGAAACACCATATATTTT	CATSRVGLFSLSGNTIYF
TRBD2	TRBV6-2/TRBV6-3	few	TRBJ2-1	TGTGCCAGCACCCCCGGGACTAGCGGGAGTCATGAGCAGTTCTTC	CASTPGTSGSHEQFF
.	TRBV5-1	.	TRBJ2-2	TGCGCCAGCAGCTTGGGGGGTGTTCGGGGACGGGAGCTGTTTTTT	CASSLGGVRGRELFF
.	TRBV2	.	TRBJ1-4	TGTGCCAGCAGTATCTTACAGGGTTCAAATGAAAAACTGTTTTTT	CASSILQGSNEKLFF